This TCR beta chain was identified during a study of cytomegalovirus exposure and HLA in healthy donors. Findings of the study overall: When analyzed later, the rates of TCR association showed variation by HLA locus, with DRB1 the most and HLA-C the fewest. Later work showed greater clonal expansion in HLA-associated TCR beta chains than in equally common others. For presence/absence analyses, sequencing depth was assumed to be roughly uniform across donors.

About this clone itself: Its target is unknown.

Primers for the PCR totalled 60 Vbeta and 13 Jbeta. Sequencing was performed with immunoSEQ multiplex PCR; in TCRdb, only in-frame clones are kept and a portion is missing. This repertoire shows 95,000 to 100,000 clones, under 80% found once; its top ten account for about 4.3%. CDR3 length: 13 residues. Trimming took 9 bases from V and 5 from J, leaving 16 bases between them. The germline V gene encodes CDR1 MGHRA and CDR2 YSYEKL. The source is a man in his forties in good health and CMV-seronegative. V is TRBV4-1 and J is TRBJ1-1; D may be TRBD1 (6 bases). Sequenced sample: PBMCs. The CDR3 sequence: CASLPTGGTEAFF. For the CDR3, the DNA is TGCGCCAGTTTACCGACAGGCGGGACTGAAGCTTTCTTT.